This record concerns one T cell receptor beta chain sequence. The data are from a study of T cells expressing NK-cell markers. Whole-study context: Underlying the TCR beta repertoires were sorted CD3+CD56+NKG2C+, CD3+CD56+NKG2C- and CD3+CD56-NKG2C+ T cells.

From its re-call of the 5' RACE reads, TCRdb lists each CDR3 protein once, without DNA. In total, the table holds some 300,000 distinct CDR3 sequences. The CDR3 has 19 amino acids. The V and J genes are TRBV12-3 or TRBV12-4 and TRBJ2-2; TCRdb gives TRBD1 as the D gene, but with no DNA this cannot be confirmed. The receptor was derived from a young man in good health. Sequences were obtained from blood T cells: a sorted CD56 or NKG2C T cell subset, CD4+ or CD8+ T cells, or bulk PBMC T cells (not recorded which). The CDR3: CASSPSPPGARINTGELFF.